The 5 T cell receptor beta chains below come from one sample, sequenced in a study of tumor and adjacent non-tumor tissue in lung cancer. The library came from three nested PCR rounds adapted from ARM-PCR protocols. MiXCR was run by TCRdb on the multiplex PCR reads, yielding one entry per CDR3 protein. The sample lists about 200,000 distinct CDR3 sequences, 70% to 75% occurring once. No cell sorting was done before RNA was extracted from the tissue. The sample taken for sequencing was lung tumor tissue. The receptors derive from a man in his sixties with non-small cell lung cancer.

With regard to this clonotype: One end of the junction is discordant with germline, which a read error may explain. The chain joins TRBV6-1 to TRBJ2-5; D may be TRBD1 or TRBD2 (5 bases each). CDR1 and CDR2 (germline): MNHNS, SASEGT. The CDR3 sequence is 13 residues long. This CDR3 is CAGSEERGETRYF. The DNA of the CDR3 is TGTGCCGGCAGTGAAGAAAGGGGAGAGACCCGGTACTTC.

This clonotype has only one observation. This chain connects TRBV20-1 to TRBJ1-5, with D possibly matching TRBD1 (5 bases). V dropped 2 bases and J dropped 5 bases, with 13 bases sitting between them. CDR1 and CDR2 from the germline V gene are DFQATT and SNEGSKA (reference sequence). CDR3 length equals 14 residues. The CDR3 region is CSARLMGRDQPQHF. The DNA for the CDR3 is TGCAGTGCTAGACTCATGGGGCGGGATCAGCCCCAGCATTTT.

As for this clonotype: The junction differs from germline at one of its ends, possibly a read error. The chain combines TRBV11-2 with TRBJ2-7; TRBD1 matches 8 bases. The CDR3 has 15 amino acids. Germline V CDR1 and CDR2: SGHAT, FQNNGV. The CDR3 protein is CASRLGSGGGHEQYF. In nucleotides, the CDR3 is TGTGCCAGCAGGTTAGGTTCAGGGGGCGGGCACGAACAATACTTC.

Turning to this clonotype: It may be a read error: a sequence one base away is much more abundant. This chain connects TRBV20-1 to TRBJ1-5; TRBD1 aligns across 7 bases. Germline lookup yields CDR1 DFQATT and CDR2 SNEGSKA (reference sequence). The V and J ends lost 0 bases and 5 bases, in that order; junction bases with no gene match: 4. The CDR3 sequence is 14 residues long. The CDR3 DNA reads as TGCAGTGCTAGAGAGCGGACAGGCGATCAGCCCCAGCATTTT. Translation: CSARERTGDQPQHF.

On this clonotype itself: It is likely a read error, because the conserved phenylalanine at the end of the CDR3 is missing. No DNA is shown, since the ends of the CDR3 on it are uncertain; the CDR3 is the one TCRdb lists. The chain employs TRBV20-1 and TRBJ2-1; the table's D call, TRBD2, was not checked against the DNA. The germline gives CDR1 DFQATT, CDR2 SNEGSKA (reference sequence). The CDR3 spans 16 residues, counting both ends. The CDR3 here is CSASNLGTSRHNERFL.